The T cell receptor (beta chain) under discussion was sequenced for a study of blood T cell repertoires in COVID-19. Overall study context: T cells, B-cell-depleted T cells, or PBMCs supplied cDNA or gDNA.

Trimming took off 5 bases at V and 6 bases at J, with 17 bases between the two ends. The length of the CDR3 is 14 residues. Germline CDR1 reads GTSNPN; CDR2 reads SVGIG (reference sequence). This clone turned up a few times. Original handling: It was from reference gene primer amplification that nucleated cell counts were estimated. Clones were sequenced by immunoSEQ multiplex PCR, and TCRdb holds only the in-frame ones, with some missing. V and J calls and clone size are as listed in that table; D and trimming were resolved from the DNA. The repertoire has about 100,000 clones, approximately 81% of them found once; the top ten carry about 4.1%.

This chain connects TRBV30 to TRBJ2-4, with D possibly TRBD2 on 7 matching bases. The sequenced sample consisted of peripheral blood. The TCR originated in a man in his fifties or sixties with acute or convalescent COVID-19. The CDR3 protein is CAWQRQGGANIQYF. The CDR3 DNA reads TGTGCCTGGCAACGACAAGGGGGGGCAAACATTCAGTACTTC.